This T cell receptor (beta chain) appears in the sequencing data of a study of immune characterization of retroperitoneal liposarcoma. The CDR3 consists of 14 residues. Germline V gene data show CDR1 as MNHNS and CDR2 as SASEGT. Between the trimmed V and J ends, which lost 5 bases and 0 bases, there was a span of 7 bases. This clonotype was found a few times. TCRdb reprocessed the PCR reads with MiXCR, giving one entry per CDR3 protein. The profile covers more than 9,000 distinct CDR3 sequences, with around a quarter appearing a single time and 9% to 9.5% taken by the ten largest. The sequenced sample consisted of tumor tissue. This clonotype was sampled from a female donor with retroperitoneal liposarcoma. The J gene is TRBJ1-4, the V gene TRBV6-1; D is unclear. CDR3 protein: CASSRRATNEKLFF. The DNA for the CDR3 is TGTGCCAGCAGTCGACGGGCAACTAATGAAAAACTGTTTTTT.